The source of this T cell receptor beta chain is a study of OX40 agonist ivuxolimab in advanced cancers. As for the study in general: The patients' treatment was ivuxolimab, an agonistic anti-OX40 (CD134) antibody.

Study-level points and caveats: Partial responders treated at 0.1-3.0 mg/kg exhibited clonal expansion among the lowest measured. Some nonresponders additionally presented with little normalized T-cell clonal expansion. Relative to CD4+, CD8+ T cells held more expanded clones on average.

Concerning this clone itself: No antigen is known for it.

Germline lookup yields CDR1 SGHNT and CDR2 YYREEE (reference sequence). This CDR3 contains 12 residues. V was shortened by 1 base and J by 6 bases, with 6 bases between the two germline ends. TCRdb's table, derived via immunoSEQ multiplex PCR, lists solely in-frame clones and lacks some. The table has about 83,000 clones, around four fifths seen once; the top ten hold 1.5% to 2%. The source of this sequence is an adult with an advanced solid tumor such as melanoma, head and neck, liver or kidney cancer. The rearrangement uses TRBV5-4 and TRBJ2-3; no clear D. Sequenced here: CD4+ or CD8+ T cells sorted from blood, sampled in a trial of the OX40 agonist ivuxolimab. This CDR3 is CASSLLEDTQYF. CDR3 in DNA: TGTGCCAGCAGCTTGTTGGAGGATACGCAGTATTTT. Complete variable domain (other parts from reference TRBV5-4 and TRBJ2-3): ETGVTQSPTHLIKTRGQQVTLRCSSQSGHNTVSWYQQALGQGPQFIFQYYREEENGRGNFPPRFSGLQFPNYSSELNVNALELDDSALYLCASSLLEDTQYFGPGTRLTVL.